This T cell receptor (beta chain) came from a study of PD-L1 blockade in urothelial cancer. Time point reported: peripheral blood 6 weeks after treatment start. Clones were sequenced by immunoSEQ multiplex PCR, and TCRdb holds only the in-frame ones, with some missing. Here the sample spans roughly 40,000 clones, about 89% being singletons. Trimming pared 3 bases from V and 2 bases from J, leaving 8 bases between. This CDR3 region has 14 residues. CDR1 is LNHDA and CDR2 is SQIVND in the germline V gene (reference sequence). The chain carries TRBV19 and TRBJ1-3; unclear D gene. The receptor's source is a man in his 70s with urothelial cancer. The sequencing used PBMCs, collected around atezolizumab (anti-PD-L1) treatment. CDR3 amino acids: CASSIGITGNTIYF. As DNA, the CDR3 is TGTGCCAGTAGTATCGGGATAACTGGAAACACCATATATTTT.